This T cell receptor beta chain originates from a study of cytomegalovirus exposure and HLA in healthy donors. Findings of the study overall: Only CMV serostatus was available as immune exposure information. It was taken for granted in presence/absence analyses that sequencing depth across donors was roughly uniform.

PCR was performed using 60 Vbeta and 13 Jbeta primers. Using immunoSEQ multiplex PCR, the repertoire was profiled, and TCRdb retains in-frame clones only, with some absent. Of roughly 150,000 clones detected, under 70% appear once; the ten largest clones hold 8.5% to 12%. As regards this clone: Its antigen is as yet unknown.

The V gene's germline CDR1 is KGHSH and CDR2 LQKENI. V was trimmed by 4 bases and J by 1 base, leaving 10 bases between them. The CDR3 has 14 residues. The TCR originated in a man between 25 and 39 years old in good health and CMV-seropositive. Input material: PBMCs. V usage is TRBV18 and J usage is TRBJ2-5; TRBD1 is a possible D gene (6 bases). CDR3 coding DNA: TGTGCCAGCTCACTTACAGGGCCCCAAGAGACCCAGTACTTC. Translating gives CASSLTGPQETQYF.